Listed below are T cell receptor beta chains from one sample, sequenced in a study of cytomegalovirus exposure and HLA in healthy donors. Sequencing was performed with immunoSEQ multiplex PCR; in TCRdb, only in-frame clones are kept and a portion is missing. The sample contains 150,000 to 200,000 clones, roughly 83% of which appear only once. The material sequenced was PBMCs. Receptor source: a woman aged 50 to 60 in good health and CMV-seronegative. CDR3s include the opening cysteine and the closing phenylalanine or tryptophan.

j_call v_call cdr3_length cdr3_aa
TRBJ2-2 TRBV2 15 CATIKGGGNTGELFF
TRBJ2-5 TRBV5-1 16 CASSLEDRGNQETQYF
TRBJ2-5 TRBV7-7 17 CASSFTLDGEGGETQYF
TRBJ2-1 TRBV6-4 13 CASSDLSANEQFF
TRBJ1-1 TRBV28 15 CASNWGEGINTEAFF
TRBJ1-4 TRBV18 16 CASSPVTGEGMKKLFF
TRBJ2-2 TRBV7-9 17 CASSLRGGVPGTGELFF
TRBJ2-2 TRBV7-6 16 CASSLGAGVNTGELFF
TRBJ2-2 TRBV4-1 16 CASSLLGQGNTGELFF
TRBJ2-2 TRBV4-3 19 CASSQEWTGSAANTGELFF
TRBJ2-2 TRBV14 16 CASSQLAGGPVGELFF
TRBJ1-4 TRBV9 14 CASSAQGVGEKLSF
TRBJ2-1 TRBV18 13 CASSGGLVNEQFF
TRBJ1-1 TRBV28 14 CASSPPPGQGKAFF
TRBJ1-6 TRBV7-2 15 CASSLGAGNNSPLHF
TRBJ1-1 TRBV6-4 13 CASSATGGTEAFF
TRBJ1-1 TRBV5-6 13 CASSLDRDAEAFF
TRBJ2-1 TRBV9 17 CASSVSGSLSSYNEQFF
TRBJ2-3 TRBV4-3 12 CASSLGTSLPYF
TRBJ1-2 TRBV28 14 CASSLTGANYGYTF
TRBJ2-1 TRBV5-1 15 CASSWGVAGANEQFF
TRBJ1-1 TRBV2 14 CASSRKTGGTEAFF
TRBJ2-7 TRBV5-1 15 CASSLDRPRGYEQYF
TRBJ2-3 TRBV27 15 CASRPSGLSTDTQYF
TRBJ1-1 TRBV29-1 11 CSVEGAAQAFF
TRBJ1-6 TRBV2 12 CASSPGGSPLHF
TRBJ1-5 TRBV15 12 CATKQGNQPQHF
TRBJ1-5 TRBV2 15 CASRARTGEHQPQHF
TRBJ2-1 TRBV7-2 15 CASSSRTGGLKSQFF
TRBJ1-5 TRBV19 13 CASSIGQFQPQHF
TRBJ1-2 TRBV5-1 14 CASSSGTGDYGYTF
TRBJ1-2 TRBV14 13 CASSRDINYGYTF
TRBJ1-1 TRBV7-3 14 CASSYTGGAGEAFF
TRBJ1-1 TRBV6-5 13 CASRGAGNTEAFF
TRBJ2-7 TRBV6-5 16 CASSYFIAGGPKEQYF
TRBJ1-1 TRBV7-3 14 CASSLTEGNTEAFF
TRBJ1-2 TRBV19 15 CASRYGQGEDYGYTF
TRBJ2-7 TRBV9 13 CASSLGLGYEQYF
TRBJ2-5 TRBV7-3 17 CASSLFPREGRQETQYF
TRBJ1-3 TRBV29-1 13 CSASTGAGNTIYF
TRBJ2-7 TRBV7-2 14 CASSSSGTGDEQYF
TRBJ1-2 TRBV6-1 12 CASSDQLYGYTF